Each of the 26 T cell receptor beta chains below was sequenced from the same sample in a study of blood T cells in healthy people across ages. The use of a sample-barcoded 5' primer and a J-beta primer mix characterized a second PCR of about 7 to 12 cycles. MiXCR, applied by TCRdb to the 5' RACE reads, yields one record per CDR3 protein. The sample yields fewer than 2,000,000 distinct CDR3 sequences, more than 35% seen once. Sequencing was performed on blood. All receptors derive from a human donor in good health.

This clonotype was picked up a small number of times. The chain joins TRBV12-3 or TRBV12-4 to TRBJ2-4; a possible D gene is TRBD1 (5 bases). The end of the DNA aligns better with TRBJ2-7, so the J call may be wrong. The CDR3 is 15 amino acids. The chain's CDR3 is CASSLQGTFSYEQYF. The DNA for the CDR3 is TGTGCCAGCAGTTTACAGGGCACATTCTCCTACGAGCAGTACTTC.

The chain links TRBV18 to TRBJ2-5; possibly TRBD1 for D (6 bases). Trimming removed 6 bases from V and 4 bases from J, with 15 bases in between. Germline CDR1 KGHSH, CDR2 LQKENI. The CDR3 loop spans 14 amino acids. CDR3 region: CASSATGNRETQYF. The CDR3 coding sequence is TGTGCCAGCTCCGCTACAGGGAATCGAGAGACCCAGTACTTC.

The CDR3: CASSLGTDSGNEQYF. The DNA of the CDR3 is TGTGCCAGCAGCTTAGGAACTGATTCTGGTAACGAGCAGTACTTC. The V gene is TRBV7-2, the J gene TRBJ2-7, with D unresolved. This CDR3 contains 15 residues. From germline, CDR1 is SGHTA and CDR2 FQGNSA. Trimming removed 1 base at V and 5 bases at J, with 15 bases between.

V usage is TRBV2 and J usage is TRBJ2-5; D not certain. Germline V gene lookup returns CDR1 SNHLY and CDR2 FYNNEI. With 3 bases removed from V and 3 bases from J, the gap between germline ends came to 8 bases. The CDR3 spans 13 residues. DNA of the CDR3: TGTGCCAGCAGTGATTTCGCCGAAGAGACCCAGTACTTC. It is translated as CASSDFAEETQYF. The complete variable domain, with remaining parts taken from reference TRBV2 and TRBJ2-5, reads EPEVTQTPSHQVTQMGQEVILRCVPISNHLYFYWYRQILGQKVEFLVSFYNNEISEKSEIFDDQFSVERPDGSNFTLKIRSTKLEDSAMYFCASSDFAEETQYFGPGTRLLVL.

This clonotype was observed a few times. The chain is built from TRBV4-1 and TRBJ2-7, with D perhaps matching TRBD1 or TRBD2 (5 bases each). Deletions cut 3 bases from V and 2 bases from J, with 11 bases between. Germline CDR1 and CDR2: MGHRA and YSYEKL. The CDR3 spans 14 residues. The CDR3 loop is CASSQRDGTYEQYF. In DNA form, the CDR3 reads TGCGCCAGCAGCCAGAGGGACGGAACCTACGAGCAGTACTTC.

Only a few counts were recorded for this clonotype. The V and J genes are TRBV5-1 and TRBJ2-5; 8 bases map to TRBD2. From germline, CDR1 is SGHRS and CDR2 YFSETQ. There are 17 residues in the CDR3. V lost 0 bases to trimming and J lost 1 base; unmatched junction nucleotides: 8. The CDR3 region has the DNA TGCGCCAGCAGCTTGGGCGGGAGCGGGGGATGCCAAGAGACCCAGTACTTC. Translated, it gives CASSLGGSGGCQETQYF.

The sample holds many counts of this clonotype. V and J are TRBV4-3 and TRBJ2-3; tentative D call: TRBD2 (5 bases). Germline V lookup: CDR1 LGHNA, CDR2 YSLEER. With 4 bases removed from V and 5 bases from J, the gap between germline ends came to 13 bases. This CDR3 region has 14 residues. CDR3 nucleotides: TGCGCCAGCAGCCGACTAACGGACGGAGATACGCAGTATTTT. Protein product: CASSRLTDGDTQYF.

As regards this clonotype: Mismatch with germline at one junction end may stem from a read error. The chain's CDR3 is CANSQAQVSPLHF. CDR3 coding DNA: TGTGCCAACAGCCAAGCCCAGGTTTCACCCCTCCACTTT. This chain links TRBV14 with TRBJ1-6; D is unclear. This CDR3 spans 13 amino acids. CDR1 SGHDN and CDR2 FVKESK come from the germline V gene.

Only a few counts were recorded for this clonotype. The chain links TRBV6-2 or TRBV6-3 to TRBJ1-5; no definite D call. Trimming pared 6 bases from V and 5 bases from J, leaving 8 bases between. The CDR3 totals 12 residues. Per the germline V gene, CDR1 is MNHEY and CDR2 is SVGEGT. The CDR3 region has the DNA TGTGCCAGCAGGGAGTTATATCAGCCCCAGCATTTT. The encoded protein is CASRELYQPQHF.

This chain connects TRBV24-1 to TRBJ1-5; no reliable D call. Trimming removed 9 bases from V and 1 base from J, with 12 bases in between. This CDR3 is 14 amino acids long. The germline V gene encodes CDR1 KGHDR and CDR2 SFDVKD. CDR3 sequence: CATQSLESNQPQHF. CDR3 coding DNA: TGTGCCACCCAGTCTTTGGAGAGCAATCAGCCCCAGCATTTT.

This sequence joins TRBV5-5 and TRBJ2-1; TRBD2 aligns across 10 bases. There are 16 residues in the CDR3. Germline-derived CDR1 and CDR2 are SGHKS and YYEKEE (reference sequence). Unmatched junction bases numbered 8, after V lost 0 bases and J lost 8 bases. The chain's CDR3 is CASSLVGLAGVDEQFF. In nucleotides, the CDR3 is TGTGCCAGCAGCTTGGTCGGCCTAGCGGGGGTAGATGAGCAGTTCTTC.

This clonotype was observed a single time. This chain uses TRBV28 with TRBJ2-1; TRBD2 matches at 7 bases. The germline gives CDR1 MDHEN, CDR2 SYDVKM. Trimming removed 4 bases from V and 6 bases from J; junction bases left unmatched: 6. The CDR3 length is 14 residues. The CDR3 loop is CASSSERGFNEQFF. The CDR3 nucleotides read TGTGCCAGCAGTTCAGAGCGGGGCTTCAATGAGCAGTTCTTC.

This chain connects TRBV7-9 to TRBJ2-5, with D unclear. There are 15 residues in the CDR3. With 5 bases removed from V and 0 bases from J, the gap between germline ends came to 13 bases. Germline V CDR1 and CDR2: SEHNR, FQNEAQ (reference sequence). The CDR3 sequence: CASSPDTMYQETQYF. The CDR3 coding sequence is TGTGCCAGCAGCCCGGATACCATGTACCAAGAGACCCAGTACTTC.

There are many counts of this clonotype. The rearrangement links TRBV4-1 to TRBJ2-6; D remains ambiguous. The germline CDR1 and CDR2 sequences are MGHRA and YSYEKL. The CDR3 contains 15 residues. Trimming shortened V by 4 bases and J by 0 bases, and 7 bases separated the two germline ends. The CDR3: CASSRRFSGANVLTF. Here the CDR3 DNA reads TGCGCCAGCAGCCGCAGGTTCTCTGGGGCCAACGTCCTGACTTTC.

This clonotype turned up a few times. The chain combines TRBV20-1 with TRBJ1-2; no clear D. V dropped 3 bases and J dropped 4 bases, with 12 bases sitting between them. This CDR3 is 13 amino acids long. In germline, CDR1 is DFQATT, CDR2 SNEGSKA (reference sequence). The CDR3 here is CSARRQSVYGYTF. CDR3 in DNA: TGCAGTGCTAGGCGGCAGTCCGTCTATGGCTACACCTTC.

The chain recombines TRBV28 with TRBJ1-6, with D hard to call. Between the trimmed V and J ends, which lost 4 bases and 5 bases, there was a span of 9 bases. Germline V gene data show CDR1 as MDHEN and CDR2 as SYDVKM. This CDR3 spans 14 amino acids. The DNA for the CDR3 is TGTGCCAGCAGTTATGGACGGCATAATTCACCCCTCCACTTT. This translates into CASSYGRHNSPLHF.

The V and J genes are TRBV7-2 and TRBJ2-7; D unresolved. This CDR3 has 14 amino acids. V was clipped by 5 bases and J by 3 bases, with 14 bases between them. Germline assignment: CDR1 SGHTA and CDR2 FQGNSA. CDR3 DNA: TGTGCCAGCAGCCCCGGGCCCACTTACTACGAGCAGTACTTC. Amino acid sequence: CASSPGPTYYEQYF.

The rearrangement uses TRBV7-2 and TRBJ2-4, with a tentative D call TRBD2 (5 bases). The end of the DNA aligns better with TRBJ2-5, so the J call may be wrong. This CDR3 is built from 15 residues. Germline values: CDR1 SGHTA, CDR2 FQGNSA. In DNA form, the CDR3 reads TGTGCCAGCAGCTTGCGGGCTGGGCCCCCAGAGACCCAGTACTTC. The encoded protein is CASSLRAGPPETQYF.

This clonotype came up a few times. The genes are TRBV4-3 and TRBJ2-5; 7 bases map to TRBD2. CDR3 length equals 16 residues. With 4 bases clipped from V and 2 bases from J, the junction kept 10 bases outside the gene matches. From germline, CDR1 is LGHNA and CDR2 YSLEER. CDR3 amino acids: CASSPSLSGEQETQYF. Written as DNA, the CDR3 is TGCGCCAGCAGCCCATCTCTGAGCGGGGAACAAGAGACCCAGTACTTC.

V and J are TRBV9 and TRBJ2-1; D not certain. Between the trimmed V and J ends, which lost 0 bases and 7 bases, there was a span of 8 bases. This CDR3 spans 13 amino acids. Germline CDR1 reads SGDLS; CDR2 reads YYNGEE. DNA of the CDR3: TGTGCCAGCAGCGTAGTTGCCAAAAATGAGCAGTTCTTC. Its translation: CASSVVAKNEQFF.

The rearrangement joins TRBV4-2 to TRBJ1-2; the D is unclear. Germline V lookup: CDR1 LGHNA, CDR2 YNFKEQ. CDR3 length: 16 amino acids. V was trimmed by 0 bases and J by 0 bases, leaving 11 bases between them. The DNA for the CDR3 is TGTGCCAGCAGCCAAGAAGCCCGGGTATCTAACTATGGCTACACCTTC. It is translated as CASSQEARVSNYGYTF.

Concerning this clonotype: A read error may be the cause here, since a much bigger clone is one base away. For the CDR3, the DNA is TGCGCCAGCGCATCGAACTGGGGGGAGACCCAGTACTTC. The encoded protein is CASASNWGETQYF. V is TRBV4-1 and J is TRBJ2-4; D is tentatively TRBD1 or TRBD2 (5 bases each). The end of the DNA aligns better with TRBJ2-5, so the J call may be wrong. The CDR3 contains 13 residues. The germline V gene encodes CDR1 MGHRA and CDR2 YSYEKL.

The sample holds a few counts of this clonotype. The chain combines TRBV3-1 with TRBJ2-6; 8 nucleotides match TRBD1. Germline values: CDR1 LGHDT, CDR2 YNNKEL (reference sequence). There are 21 residues in the CDR3. Unmatched junction bases numbered 15, after V lost 2 bases and J lost 0 bases. In nucleotides, the CDR3 is TGTGCCAGCAGCCAACCCTCCCTGACAGGGGACCTTTCCTCTGGGGCCAACGTCCTGACTTTC. Translated, it gives CASSQPSLTGDLSSGANVLTF. The whole variable domain, filled in from reference TRBV3-1 and TRBJ2-6, reads DTAVSQTPKYLVTQMGNDKSIKCEQNLGHDTMYWYKQDSKKFLKIMFSYNNKELIINETVPNRFSPKSPDKAHLNLHINSLELGDSAVYFCASSQPSLTGDLSSGANVLTFGAGSRLTVL.

The chain carries TRBV7-9 and TRBJ2-3; TRBD2 aligns across 8 bases. Trimming cost V 3 bases and J 2 bases; bases outside gene matches: 7. This CDR3 comprises 16 residues. Germline CDR1 and CDR2: SEHNR and FQNEAQ (reference sequence). CDR3 sequence (DNA): TGTGCCAGCAGCTTCTTTAGCGGGGCAACCACAGATACGCAGTATTTT. Translated, it gives CASSFFSGATTDTQYF. The entire variable domain, with the rest obtained from reference TRBV7-9 and TRBJ2-3, is as follows: DTGVSQNPRHKITKRGQNVTFRCDPISEHNRLYWYRQTLGQGPEFLTYFQNEAQLEKSRLLSDRFSAERPKGSFSTLEIQRTEQGDSAMYLCASSFFSGATTDTQYFGPGTRLTVL.

The J gene is TRBJ2-1, the V gene TRBV21-1. TRBV21-1 corresponds to a pseudogene. CDR3 length: 12 amino acids. CDR3 in DNA: TGTGCCAGCACCCTTAGGCACAATGAGCAGTTCTTC. Amino acid sequence: CASTLRHNEQFF.

Comment on this clonotype: At one boundary the junction diverges from the germline segment, which might be a read error. The gene calls are TRBV28 and TRBJ1-2, with 7 bases identical to TRBD1. The length of the CDR3 is 14 residues. Germline values: CDR1 MDHEN, CDR2 SYDVKM. CDR3 sequence: CVSSSRDSYYGYTF. The CDR3 bases are TGTGTCAGCAGTTCCCGGGACAGCTACTATGGCTACACCTTC.